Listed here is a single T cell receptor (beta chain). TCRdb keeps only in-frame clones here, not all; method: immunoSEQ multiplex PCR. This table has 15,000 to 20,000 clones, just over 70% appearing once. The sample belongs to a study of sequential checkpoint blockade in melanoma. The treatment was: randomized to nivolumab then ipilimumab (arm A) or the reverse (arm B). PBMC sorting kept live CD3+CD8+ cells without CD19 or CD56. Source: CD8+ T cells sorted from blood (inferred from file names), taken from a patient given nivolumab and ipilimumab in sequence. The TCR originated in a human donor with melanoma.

As DNA, the CDR3 is TGTGCCAGCAGTTTCTTACTAGCGGGCGTCGGGGAGCTGTTTTTT. It encodes CASSFLLAGVGELFF. The chain recombines TRBV28 with TRBJ2-2; 9 nucleotides match TRBD2. V shed 3 bases and J 7 bases; nucleotides not matched to a gene: 6. The CDR3 runs to 15 residues. The germline V gene encodes CDR1 MDHEN and CDR2 SYDVKM.